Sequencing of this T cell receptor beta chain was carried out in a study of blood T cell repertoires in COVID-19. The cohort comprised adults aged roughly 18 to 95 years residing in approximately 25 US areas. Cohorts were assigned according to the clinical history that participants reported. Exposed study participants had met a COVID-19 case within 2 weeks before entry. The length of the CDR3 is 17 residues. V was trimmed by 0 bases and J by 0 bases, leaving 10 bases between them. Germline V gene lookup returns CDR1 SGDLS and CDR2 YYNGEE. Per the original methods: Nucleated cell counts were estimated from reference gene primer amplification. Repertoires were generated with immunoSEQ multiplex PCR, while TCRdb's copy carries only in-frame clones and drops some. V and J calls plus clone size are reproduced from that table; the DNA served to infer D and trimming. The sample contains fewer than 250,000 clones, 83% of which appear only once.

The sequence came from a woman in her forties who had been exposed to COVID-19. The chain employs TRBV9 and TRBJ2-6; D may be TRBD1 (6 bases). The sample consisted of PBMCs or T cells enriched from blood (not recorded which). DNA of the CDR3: TGTGCCAGCAGCGTAGGGACAGCTCGCTCTGGGGCCAACGTCCTGACTTTC. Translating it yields CASSVGTARSGANVLTF. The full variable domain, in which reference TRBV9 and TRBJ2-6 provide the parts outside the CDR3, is DSGVTQTPKHLITATGQRVTLRCSPRSGDLSVYWYQQSLDQGLQFLIQYYNGEERAKGNILERFSAQQFPDLHSELNLSSLELGDSALYFCASSVGTARSGANVLTFGAGSRLTVL.